This TCR beta chain was captured in a study of T cell responses to AZD1222 COVID-19 vaccine. Notes on the study in general: Donors skewed white British and female; clonal diversity was possibly underestimated. The number of AZD1222 recipients seropositive at baseline was only 6 or 7. A reported finding is that nearly half of spike-specific TCRs target unmutated variant regions.

V shed 6 bases and J shed 2 bases, with 9 bases lying between them. CDR1 and CDR2 from the germline V gene are MDHEN and SYDVKM. This CDR3 spans 13 amino acids. Clones were read by immunoSEQ multiplex PCR, and TCRdb kept only the in-frame ones, dropping some. The sample holds some 180,000 clones, approximately 92% seen once. On this clone: The antigen is undetermined.

The chain couples TRBV28 to TRBJ2-3, with D uncertain. The sequence came from an adult who received the MenACWY meningococcal vaccine as a control. The starting material was peripheral blood, obtained 28 days after the second dose of the MenACWY control vaccine. The CDR3 nucleotides are TGTGCCAGCAGCTCTCGGAACACAGATACGCAGTATTTT. Translated, it gives CASSSRNTDTQYF.